One and the same sample provided the 15 T cell receptor beta chains below, sequenced in a study of memory CD4+ T cells and cytomegalovirus serostatus. Only in-frame clones appear in the TCRdb table, and some are missing; sequencing was by immunoSEQ multiplex PCR. The sample lists 55,000 to 65,000 clones, about four fifths occurring once. Single viable CD3+CD4+CD8-CD45RO+ cells were sorted as the memory CD4+ T cells. Sequencing used memory CD4+ T cells from blood. The source of these receptors is an adult in good health and CMV-seronegative.

V gene TRBV28 combines with J gene TRBJ2-3; 12 bases align to TRBD2. Germline V gene sequence: CDR1 MDHEN, CDR2 SYDVKM. The CDR3 totals 18 residues. V dropped 6 bases and J dropped 2; count of bases not matched to a gene: 12. CDR3 amino acids: CASSRTSGGPGPTDTQYF. The CDR3 nucleotides read TGTGCCAGCAGCCGTACTAGCGGGGGGCCGGGACCCACAGATACGCAGTATTTT.

For this clone: Other DNA sequences in the same sample also yield this CDR3. This rearrangement joins TRBV19 to TRBJ1-3; D unclear. CDR1 is LNHDA and CDR2 is SQIVND in the germline V gene (reference sequence). The CDR3 runs 15 residues. Trimming removed 6 bases at V and 0 bases at J, with 12 bases between. In nucleotides, the CDR3 is TGTGCCAGTAGGCGGGATCGGAGCTCTGGAAACACCATATATTTT. Translating gives CASRRDRSSGNTIYF.

The J gene is TRBJ2-3, the V gene TRBV7-9; the match to TRBD2 covers 12 bases. Per the germline V gene, CDR1 is SEHNR and CDR2 is FQNEAQ (reference sequence). The CDR3 totals 18 residues. Losses at the gene ends were 1 base for V and 2 bases for J; bases not matched to a gene: 7. CDR3 in DNA: TGTGCCAGCAGCTTAGTCCTCCTAGCGGGGGGGTTCACAGATACGCAGTATTTT. Residues: CASSLVLLAGGFTDTQYF.

Details on this clone: At one end the junction does not follow the germline gene, possibly because of a read error. This chain uses TRBV7-3 with TRBJ2-3, with D perhaps given as TRBD1 or TRBD2 (5 bases each). Germline V lookup: CDR1 SGHTA, CDR2 FQGTGA. The CDR3 covers 15 residues. The CDR3 sequence is CATSRFGGGGDTQYF. The CDR3 nucleotides are TGTGCCACCAGCAGGTTCGGCGGTGGGGGAGATACGCAGTATTTT. The complete variable domain, with remaining parts taken from reference TRBV7-3 and TRBJ2-3, reads GAGVSQTPSNKVTEKGKYVELRCDPISGHTALYWYRQSLGQGPEFLIYFQGTGAADDSGLPNDRFFAVRPEGSVSTLKIQRTERGDSAVYLCATSRFGGGGDTQYFGPGTRLTVL.

For the CDR3, the DNA is TGTGCCAGCAGCCCGACAGAGCTTTACAATGAGCAGTTCTTC. Protein: CASSPTELYNEQFF. The chain recombines TRBV7-2 with TRBJ2-1; D might be TRBD1 (5 bases). The CDR3 consists of 14 residues. Between the trimmed V and J ends, which lost 5 bases and 4 bases, there was a span of 12 bases. Germline loops: CDR1 SGHTA, CDR2 FQGNSA.

The chain has TRBV9 and TRBJ2-5; no clear D gene. CDR1 and CDR2 (germline): SGDLS, YYNGEE. The CDR3 covers 13 residues. Trimming shortened V by 3 bases and J by 2 bases, and 8 bases separated the two germline ends. CDR3 coding DNA: TGTGCCAGCAGCGCACAGACGCAAGAGACCCAGTACTTC. Protein sequence: CASSAQTQETQYF.

V usage is TRBV14 and J usage is TRBJ2-7; TRBD1 matches 9 bases. The V gene's germline CDR1 is SGHDN and CDR2 FVKESK. Trimming at V came to 4 bases and at J to 0 bases, leaving 4 bases not matched to a gene. The CDR3 runs to 15 residues. CDR3 in amino acids: CASSPGTGPSYEQYF. In DNA, the CDR3 is TGTGCCAGCAGCCCCGGGACAGGGCCCTCCTACGAGCAGTACTTC.

This clone occurred a few times. V usage is TRBV4-3 and J usage is TRBJ1-5; D is undetermined. The CDR3 covers 14 residues. Trimming shortened V by 2 bases and J by 0 bases, and 5 bases separated the two germline ends. Germline V gene lookup returns CDR1 LGHNA and CDR2 YSLEER. CDR3 nucleotide sequence: TGCGCCAGCAGCCAACAGGTTAGCAATCAGCCCCAGCATTTT. Amino acid sequence: CASSQQVSNQPQHF.

The V call is TRBV5-6, the J call TRBJ2-7; 9 bases map to TRBD2. CDR3 length: 15 residues. V dropped 0 bases and J dropped 5; count of bases not matched to a gene: 6. The V gene's germline CDR1 is SGHDT and CDR2 YYEEEE. CDR3 nucleotides: TGTGCCAGCAGCTTGGAGCCTAGCGGGGTCCACGAGCAGTACTTC. Translation: CASSLEPSGVHEQYF.

The chain combines TRBV19 with TRBJ1-2; possible D gene TRBD1, 5 bases. Trimming shortened V by 3 bases and J by 4 bases, and 18 bases separated the two germline ends. CDR3 length: 16 amino acids. Per germline, CDR1 LNHDA and CDR2 SQIVND (reference sequence). This chain's CDR3 is CASSILPRGGGYGYTF. The DNA of the CDR3 is TGTGCCAGTAGTATCCTACCAAGGGGCGGGGGCTATGGCTACACCTTC.

This clone came up once. This chain uses TRBV27 with TRBJ1-6; D possibly corresponds to TRBD1 (5 bases). With 7 bases removed from V and 0 bases from J, the gap between germline ends came to 16 bases. The germline V gene has CDR1 MNHEY and CDR2 SMNVEV (reference sequence). CDR3 length: 17 residues. CDR3 in amino acids: CASTLRGSASYNSPLHF. In DNA, the CDR3 is TGTGCCAGCACCCTGAGGGGTTCTGCCTCCTATAATTCACCCCTCCACTTT.

The chain couples TRBV5-1 to TRBJ2-1, with a weak D call TRBD2 (5 bases). Germline values: CDR1 SGHRS, CDR2 YFSETQ. The germline V and J ends were trimmed by 0 bases and 4 bases, with 11 bases remaining between them. The length of the CDR3 is 15 residues. This chain's CDR3 is CASSLGETGYNEQFF. CDR3 coding DNA: TGCGCCAGCAGCTTGGGGGAGACCGGTTACAATGAGCAGTTCTTC. Looking up the rest from reference TRBV5-1 and TRBJ2-1 gives the full variable domain: KAGVTQTPRYLIKTRGQQVTLSCSPISGHRSVSWYQQTPGQGLQFLFEYFSETQRNKGNFPGRFSGRQFSNSRSEMNVSTLELGDSALYLCASSLGETGYNEQFFGPGTRLTVL.

The chain employs TRBV27 and TRBJ1-3; D might be TRBD1 (5 bases). V lost 5 bases to trimming and J lost 0 bases, with 11 bases between them. The CDR3 length is 15 residues. Germline CDR1 is MNHEY and CDR2 is SMNVEV (reference sequence). This CDR3 is CASSRTGFSGNTIYF. In nucleotides, the CDR3 is TGTGCCAGCAGTCGAACAGGATTCTCTGGAAACACCATATATTTT.

This clone was found once. This rearrangement joins TRBV7-8 to TRBJ2-7; 10 bases are shared with TRBD2. The germline V gene encodes CDR1 SGHVS and CDR2 FQNEAQ. There are 15 residues in the CDR3. After removal of 4 bases from V and 7 bases from J, the junction contained 10 bases not matched to a gene. In nucleotides, the CDR3 is TGTGCCAGCAGCTCCCGTAGCGGGGGGCTGGGGGAGCAGTACTTC. Residues: CASSSRSGGLGEQYF.

The chain joins TRBV6-5 to TRBJ1-2; 9 bases map to TRBD1. Germline-derived CDR1 and CDR2 are MNHEY and SVGAGI. Trimming at V came to 4 bases and at J to 4 bases, leaving 4 bases not matched to a gene. The length of the CDR3 is 14 residues. The CDR3 sequence: CASSSPGQGYGYTF. In DNA form, the CDR3 reads TGTGCCAGCAGTTCCCCGGGACAGGGCTATGGCTACACCTTC.